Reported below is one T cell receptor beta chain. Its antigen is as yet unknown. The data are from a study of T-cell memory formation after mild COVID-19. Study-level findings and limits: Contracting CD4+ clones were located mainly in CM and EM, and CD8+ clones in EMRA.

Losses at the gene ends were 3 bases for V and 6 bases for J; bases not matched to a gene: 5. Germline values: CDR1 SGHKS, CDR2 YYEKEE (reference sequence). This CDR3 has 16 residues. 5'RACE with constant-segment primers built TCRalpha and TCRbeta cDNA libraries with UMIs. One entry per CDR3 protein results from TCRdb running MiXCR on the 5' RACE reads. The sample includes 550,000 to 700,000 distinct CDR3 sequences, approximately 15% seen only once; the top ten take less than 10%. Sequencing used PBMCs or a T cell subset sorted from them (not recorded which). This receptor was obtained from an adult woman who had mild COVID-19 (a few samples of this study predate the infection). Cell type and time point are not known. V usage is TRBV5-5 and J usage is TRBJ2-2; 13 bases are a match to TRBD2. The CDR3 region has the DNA TGTGCCAGCAGCTCGACCGGACTAGCGGGAGCCGGGGAGCTGTTTTTT. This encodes CASSSTGLAGAGELFF.